This T cell receptor (beta chain) was captured by sequencing in a study of blood T cell repertoires in COVID-19. About the research overall: The United States, Italy and Spain supplied acute and convalescent COVID-19 samples. PBMCs, B-cell-depleted T cells, or T cells provided the cDNA or gDNA that made up the material.

In the original analysis: The authors estimated nucleated cell counts from reference gene primer amplification. Clones were read by immunoSEQ multiplex PCR, and TCRdb kept only the in-frame ones, dropping some. That table supplies the V and J calls and clone size; D and trimming were determined from the DNA. This sample has some 110,000 clones; approximately 83% occur once, and the top ten carry under 4.5%. Trimming removed 1 base from V and 4 bases from J, with 10 bases in between. This CDR3 contains 14 residues. CDR1 is SGHRS, CDR2 YFSETQ, per germline. V is TRBV5-1 and J is TRBJ2-3; no clear D. This clonotype was sampled from a man between 45 and 60 years old with acute or convalescent COVID-19. Material for sequencing was peripheral blood. CDR3 amino acids: CASSLPGRADTQYF. The CDR3 nucleotides read TGCGCCAGCAGCTTGCCGGGTCGGGCAGATACGCAGTATTTT.